The 27 T cell receptor beta chains below all came from one sample that was sequenced in a study of blood T cell repertoires in COVID-19. Sequencing was performed with immunoSEQ multiplex PCR; in TCRdb, only in-frame clones are kept and a portion is missing. The profile covers around 200,000 clones, with around 82% appearing a single time and approximately 9.4% taken by the ten largest. The sequencing sample was made of peripheral blood. The receptors come from a woman older than 75 with acute or convalescent COVID-19.

The V call is TRBV6-2 or TRBV6-3, the J call TRBJ2-5, with 8 bases aligning to TRBD2. J gave up 5 bases and V 2 bases, and 10 bases lay outside the gene matches. The CDR3 has 16 residues. Germline-derived CDR1 and CDR2 are MNHEY and SVGEGT. CDR3 coding DNA: TGTGCCAGCAGTTACGATTCTGCGGGGGGTACGGAGACCCAGTACTTC. Translated: CASSYDSAGGTETQYF.

The chain carries TRBV18 and TRBJ1-2; TRBD1 matches 7 bases. The CDR3 contains 15 residues. CDR1 is KGHSH, CDR2 LQKENI, per germline. With 6 bases clipped from V and 8 bases from J, the junction kept 15 bases outside the gene matches. The CDR3 DNA follows: TGTGCCAGCTCTCATGAGGGACAGAACCAAAGGGGCTACACCTTC. It translates to CASSHEGQNQRGYTF.

V usage is TRBV4-1 and J usage is TRBJ1-1; D not resolved. Trimming took off 1 base at V and 3 bases at J, with 3 bases between the two ends. The CDR3 is 12 residues long. CDR1 and CDR2 (germline): MGHRA, YSYEKL. CDR3 region: CASSQVDTEAFF. The CDR3 region has the DNA TGCGCCAGCAGCCAAGTAGACACTGAAGCTTTCTTT.

The V call is TRBV29-1, the J call TRBJ1-2; 8 bases match TRBD1. The CDR3 has 19 residues. CDR1 and CDR2 from the germline V gene are SQVTM and ANQGSEA. Trimming at V came to 4 bases and at J to 2 bases, leaving 21 bases not matched to a gene. CDR3 region: CSVAVRPWTGITLNYGYTF. The CDR3 DNA is TGCAGCGTTGCGGTACGCCCTTGGACAGGGATAACTCTCAACTATGGCTACACCTTC.

This clone was seen a single time. The chain employs TRBV6-5 and TRBJ1-5, with a possible D match to TRBD1 (6 bases). CDR3 size: 15 residues. Germline CDR1 and CDR2: MNHEY and SVGAGI. Trimming cost V 0 bases and J 7 bases, with 13 bases left between them. CDR3 sequence reads: CASSYSGQGSQPQHF. The CDR3 DNA sequence: TGTGCCAGCAGTTACTCCGGGCAGGGGTCCCAGCCCCAGCATTTT.

In its sample, this clone was seen once. V and J are TRBV21-1 and TRBJ1-5. TRBV21-1 represents a pseudogene. The CDR3 is 17 amino acids. The CDR3 is CASSKEVGGKGNQPQHF. Written as DNA, the CDR3 is TGTGCCAGCAGCAAAGAGGTAGGCGGGAAGGGCAATCAGCCCCAGCATTTT.

The J gene is TRBJ1-2, the V gene TRBV20-1; no clear D gene. Between the trimmed V and J ends, which lost 4 bases and 4 bases, there was a span of 7 bases. The germline V gene has CDR1 DFQATT and CDR2 SNEGSKA (reference sequence). The CDR3 loop spans 11 amino acids. CDR3 loop: CSATGSYGYTF. The CDR3 DNA reads as TGCAGTGCTACCGGGAGCTATGGCTACACCTTC.

A few counts support this clone. The chain links TRBV19 to TRBJ2-3; 9 bases fit TRBD2. The V gene end was trimmed by 7 bases and the J gene end by 4 bases; junction bases not matched to a gene: 9. Germline CDR1 LNHDA, CDR2 SQIVND (reference sequence). The CDR3 runs 15 residues. The CDR3 sequence is CASKAGGLGSDTQYF. The CDR3 coding sequence is TGTGCCAGTAAGGCGGGGGGGCTGGGGTCAGATACGCAGTATTTT.

The chain combines TRBV6-5 with TRBJ1-2; no firm D call. The germline V gene encodes CDR1 MNHEY and CDR2 SVGAGI. V was trimmed by 5 bases and J by 10 bases, leaving 14 bases between them. The CDR3 is 12 residues long. Here the CDR3 DNA reads TGTGCCAGCAGTCAATTCCCACTCGACTACACCTTC. It codes for CASSQFPLDYTF.

V usage is TRBV9 and J usage is TRBJ1-4, with D possibly TRBD1 on 5 matching bases. Germline V gene sequence: CDR1 SGDLS, CDR2 YYNGEE. The V and J ends lost 5 bases and 8 bases respectively, with 19 bases between them. The CDR3 runs to 15 residues. The CDR3 spells CASSVSAGIGEKLFF. In nucleotides, the CDR3 is TGTGCCAGCAGTGTGTCGGCAGGGATAGGAGAAAAACTGTTTTTT.

This clone was recorded only once. The chain recombines TRBV10-3 with TRBJ2-7; TRBD1 matches at 10 bases. J was trimmed by 4 bases and V by 5 bases; bases with no gene match: 5. The CDR3 runs 14 residues. CDR1 and CDR2 from the germline V gene are ENHRY and SYGVKD. CDR3 nucleotides: TGTGCCATCAGTTCCGGGACAGGGGATTACGAGCAGTACTTC. This encodes CAISSGTGDYEQYF.

This clone came up once. V and J are TRBV9 and TRBJ2-1, with D tentatively TRBD1 (6 bases). CDR3 length: 15 amino acids. Germline values: CDR1 SGDLS, CDR2 YYNGEE. V lost 4 bases and J lost 0, with 11 bases in between. CDR3 sequence (DNA): TGTGCCAGCAGCAATTCAGGGGCCTCCTACAATGAGCAGTTCTTC. Protein sequence: CASSNSGASYNEQFF.

The chain links TRBV6-5 to TRBJ1-6; D is perhaps TRBD1 (6 bases). The V end lost 5 bases, the J end lost 5 bases, and 10 bases lay between the germline ends. CDR3 length: 14 residues. From germline, CDR1 is MNHEY and CDR2 SVGAGI. CDR3 coding DNA: TGTGCCAGCAGTCGTGACAGGAATAATTCACCCCTCCACTTT. Amino acid sequence: CASSRDRNNSPLHF.

The chain joins TRBV4-1 to TRBJ1-4; D is undetermined. The germline CDR1 and CDR2 sequences are MGHRA and YSYEKL. Deletions cut 1 base from V and 12 bases from J, with 15 bases between. CDR3 length equals 14 residues. CDR3 sequence (DNA): TGCGCCAGCAGCCAAGTATACGGCGGCCGAGAACTGTTTTTT. Translation: CASSQVYGGRELFF.

This clone was seen only once. V is TRBV5-1 and J is TRBJ1-1, with 7 bases aligning to TRBD1. Germline-derived CDR1 and CDR2 are SGHRS and YFSETQ. The CDR3 length is 18 residues. The V gene end was trimmed by 8 bases and the J gene end by 4 bases; junction bases not matched to a gene: 23. The DNA of the CDR3 is TGCGCCAGTGGGGACCCTTCTACGGGACAGTTCTTGTCCACTGAAGCTTTCTTT. Residues: CASGDPSTGQFLSTEAFF.

The V gene is TRBV25-1, the J gene TRBJ2-3; the match to TRBD1 covers 8 bases. The junction had 7 bases not matched to a gene; V was cut back by 1 base and J by 7 bases. CDR3 length: 15 residues. Germline loops: CDR1 MGHDK, CDR2 SYGVNS. CDR3 nucleotide sequence: TGTGCCAGCAGTGAATTTCAGGGGGCGGGAAATACGCAGTATTTT. Its translation is CASSEFQGAGNTQYF.

The chain carries TRBV10-3 and TRBJ2-2, with 8 bases aligning to TRBD1. Germline values: CDR1 ENHRY, CDR2 SYGVKD. After removal of 4 bases from V and 6 bases from J, the junction contained 7 bases not matched to a gene. The CDR3 is made up of 15 amino acids. This chain's CDR3 is CAISGQGMGAGELFF. CDR3 coding DNA: TGTGCCATCAGTGGACAGGGGATGGGGGCCGGGGAGCTGTTTTTT.

The chain couples TRBV27 to TRBJ2-3; 11 bases match TRBD2. V shed 5 bases, J shed 1 base, and the junction held 17 bases outside the gene matches. The CDR3 totals 20 residues. Germline assignment: CDR1 MNHEY and CDR2 SMNVEV (reference sequence). CDR3 loop: CASSPTTTSGRYRGTDTQYF. The CDR3 coding sequence is TGTGCCAGCAGTCCCACTACCACTAGCGGGAGATATAGGGGCACAGATACGCAGTATTTT.

The rearrangement uses TRBV2 and TRBJ1-1, with unresolved D. V lost 7 bases, J lost 4 bases, and 19 bases lay in between. This CDR3 contains 15 residues. The germline V gene encodes CDR1 SNHLY and CDR2 FYNNEI. This chain's CDR3 is CASKADPPRGTEAFF. The CDR3 DNA reads TGTGCCAGCAAGGCCGACCCGCCCCGGGGCACTGAAGCTTTCTTT.

The gene calls are TRBV19 and TRBJ1-1; a weak D match, TRBD1 (6 bases). The CDR3 contains 15 residues. V was pared by 5 bases and J by 3 bases, with 16 bases between. Germline values: CDR1 LNHDA, CDR2 SQIVND (reference sequence). The CDR3 loop reads CASSPTGRSYTEAFF. CDR3 nucleotide sequence: TGTGCCAGTAGTCCTACAGGGAGAAGTTACACTGAAGCTTTCTTT.

This sequence joins TRBV10-3 and TRBJ1-4; 9 bases are shared with TRBD1. The V gene's germline CDR1 is ENHRY and CDR2 SYGVKD. The V gene end was trimmed by 6 bases and the J gene end by 3 bases; junction bases not matched to a gene: 2. The CDR3 contains 14 residues. CDR3 nucleotide sequence: TGTGCCATCAGCCGACAGGGGGCTAATGAAAAACTGTTTTTT. Translation gives CAISRQGANEKLFF.

V usage is TRBV3-1 (or the pseudogene TRBV3-2) and J usage is TRBJ1-6; D uncertain. This CDR3 has 16 amino acids. Germline CDR1 reads LGHDT; CDR2 reads YNNKEL (reference sequence). The V and J ends lost 1 base and 0 bases respectively, with 7 bases between them. The CDR3 sequence is CASSQGPSSYNSPLHF. In DNA, the CDR3 is TGTGCCAGCAGCCAAGGGCCAAGCTCCTATAATTCACCCCTCCACTTT.

The chain joins TRBV27 to TRBJ1-1, with 9 nucleotides matching TRBD1. Unmatched junction bases numbered 7, after V lost 5 bases and J lost 9 bases. The CDR3 length is 13 residues. The germline V gene encodes CDR1 MNHEY and CDR2 SMNVEV (reference sequence). The CDR3 sequence: CASSTTGGWKAFF. In DNA, the CDR3 is TGTGCCAGCAGTACAACAGGGGGCTGGAAAGCTTTCTTT.

V is TRBV29-1 and J is TRBJ1-2; no reliable D call. The CDR3 is made up of 15 amino acids. Trimming pared 6 bases from V and 0 bases from J, leaving 17 bases between. CDR1 is SQVTM and CDR2 is ANQGSEA in the germline V gene. CDR3 protein: CSVAKGREANYGYTF. The CDR3 DNA sequence: TGCAGCGTGGCTAAAGGGAGGGAAGCTAACTATGGCTACACCTTC.

V and J are TRBV6-5 and TRBJ1-1; 9 positions match TRBD1. The germline CDR1 and CDR2 sequences are MNHEY and SVGAGI. The CDR3 is 15 residues long. Unmatched junction bases numbered 6, after V lost 5 bases and J lost 2 bases. The CDR3 loop is CASSPGQGLNTEAFF. In DNA form, the CDR3 reads TGTGCCAGCAGTCCCGGACAGGGGCTTAACACTGAAGCTTTCTTT.

The chain carries TRBV6-5 and TRBJ1-2, with 12 bases aligning to TRBD1. V was clipped by 6 bases and J by 7 bases; unmatched bases: 9. CDR1 MNHEY and CDR2 SVGAGI come from the germline V gene. This CDR3 spans 15 amino acids. CDR3 bases: TGTGCCAGCAGCCCCGGCGGGACAGGGGGCTTTGGCTACACCTTC. It codes for CASSPGGTGGFGYTF.

The chain uses TRBV18 and TRBJ2-3; 9 nucleotides match TRBD1. Losses at the gene ends were 6 bases for V and 6 bases for J; bases not matched to a gene: 13. The CDR3 runs to 16 residues. Looked up from germline, CDR1 is KGHSH and CDR2 is LQKENI. CDR3 in amino acids: CASSPGAGTGLDTQYF. In DNA form, the CDR3 reads TGTGCCAGCTCTCCGGGAGCCGGGACAGGGCTCGATACGCAGTATTTT.